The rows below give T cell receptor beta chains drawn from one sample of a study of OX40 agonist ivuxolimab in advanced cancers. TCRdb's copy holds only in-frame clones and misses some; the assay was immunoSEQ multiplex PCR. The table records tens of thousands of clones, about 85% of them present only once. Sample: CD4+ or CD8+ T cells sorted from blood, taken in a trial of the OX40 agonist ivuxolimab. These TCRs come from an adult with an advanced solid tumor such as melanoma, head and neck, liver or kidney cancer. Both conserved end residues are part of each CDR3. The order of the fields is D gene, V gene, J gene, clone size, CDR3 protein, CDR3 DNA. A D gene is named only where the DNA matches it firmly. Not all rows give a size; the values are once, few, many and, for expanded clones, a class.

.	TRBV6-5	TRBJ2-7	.	CASSYSPVSTYEQYF	TGTGCCAGCAGTTACTCGCCCGTCTCCACCTACGAGCAGTACTTC
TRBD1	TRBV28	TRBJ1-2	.	CASSFGSGQGGGYTF	TGTGCCAGCAGTTTTGGATCCGGGCAGGGGGGTGGCTACACCTTC
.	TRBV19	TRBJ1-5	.	CASSIGQYSNQPQHF	TGTGCCAGTAGTATCGGTCAGTATAGCAATCAGCCCCAGCATTTT
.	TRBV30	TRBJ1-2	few	CAWSETLTGGYTF	TGTGCCTGGAGTGAAACACTCACTGGGGGCTACACCTTC
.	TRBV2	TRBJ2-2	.	CASSVTAVNTGELFF	TGTGCCAGCAGTGTGACAGCCGTTAACACCGGGGAGCTGTTTTTT
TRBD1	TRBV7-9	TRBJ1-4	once	CASSHPRQGAGVYKLFF	TGTGCCAGCAGCCACCCGCGCCAGGGGGCGGGGGTGTATAAACTGTTTTTT
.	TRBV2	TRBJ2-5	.	CASTLGGSAETQYF	TGTGCCAGCACCCTAGGAGGGAGCGCGGAGACCCAGTACTTC
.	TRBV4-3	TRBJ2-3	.	CASSQAGGVGTDTQYF	TGCGCCAGCAGCCAAGCCGGCGGGGTGGGAACAGATACGCAGTATTTT
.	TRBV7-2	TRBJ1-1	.	CASSPYKNTEAFF	TGTGCCAGCAGCCCGTACAAGAACACTGAAGCTTTCTTT
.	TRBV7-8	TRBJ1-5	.	CASNQGFSNQPQHF	TGTGCCAGCAACCAGGGTTTTAGCAATCAGCCCCAGCATTTT
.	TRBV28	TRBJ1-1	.	CASKNQGTEAFF	TGTGCCAGCAAAAATCAGGGAACTGAAGCTTTCTTT
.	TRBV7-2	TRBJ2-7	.	CASSLGGGSEQYF	TGTGCCAGCAGCTTAGGGGGTGGATCCGAGCAGTACTTC
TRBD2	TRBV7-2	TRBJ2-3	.	CASSFREGLDTQYF	TGTGCCAGCAGCTTCCGGGAGGGCCTAGATACGCAGTATTTT
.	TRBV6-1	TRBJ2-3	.	CASSERVDTQYF	TGTGCCAGCAGTGAGAGGGTGGATACGCAGTATTTT
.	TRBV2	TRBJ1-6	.	CARQRDSTNRINSPLHF	TGTGCCAGACAGCGAGATTCAACCAACAGGATTAATTCACCCCTCCACTTT
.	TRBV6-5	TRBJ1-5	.	CASSYSGRSNQPQHF	TGTGCCAGCAGTTATTCGGGGCGTAGCAATCAGCCCCAGCATTTT
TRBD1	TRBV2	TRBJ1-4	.	CASKTFGQGGEKLFF	TGTGCCAGCAAGACGTTCGGACAGGGGGGTGAAAAACTGTTTTTT
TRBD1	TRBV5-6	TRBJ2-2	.	CASSRVDRGRVGELFF	TGTGCCAGCAGCCGGGTTGACAGGGGGCGAGTCGGGGAGCTGTTTTTT
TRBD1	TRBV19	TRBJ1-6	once	CASSMDRGLNSPLHF	TGTGCCAGTAGTATGGACAGGGGGTTGAATTCACCCCTCCACTTT
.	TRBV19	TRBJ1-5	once	CASSMGTLEPQHF	TGTGCCAGTAGTATGGGGACCCTAGAGCCCCAGCATTTT
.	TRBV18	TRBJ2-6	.	CASFLSGANVLTF	TGTGCCAGTTTTCTCTCTGGGGCCAACGTCCTGACTTTC
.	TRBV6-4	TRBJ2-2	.	CASSESEFAGELFF	TGTGCCAGCAGTGAATCGGAGTTCGCCGGGGAGCTGTTTTTT
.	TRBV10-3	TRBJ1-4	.	CAISEGRGFNEKLFF	TGTGCCATCAGTGAAGGGCGAGGGTTTAATGAAAAACTGTTTTTT
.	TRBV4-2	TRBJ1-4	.	CASSQLVSATNEKLFF	TGTGCCAGCAGCCAATTAGTTTCTGCAACTAATGAAAAACTGTTTTTT
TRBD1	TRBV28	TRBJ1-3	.	CASSFSGGGNTIYF	TGTGCCAGCAGTTTTTCAGGGGGTGGAAACACCATATATTTT
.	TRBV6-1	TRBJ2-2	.	CASSLPIETGELFF	TGTGCCAGCAGTCTCCCCATAGAAACCGGGGAGCTGTTTTTT
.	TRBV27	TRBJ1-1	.	CASSSNRVNTEAFF	TGTGCCAGCAGTTCAAACAGGGTGAACACTGAAGCTTTCTTT
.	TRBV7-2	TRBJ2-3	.	CASSPPDRYRSTQYF	TGTGCCAGCAGCCCACCTGACCGATATAGGAGTACGCAGTATTTT
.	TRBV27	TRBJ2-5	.	CASSLSRGETQYF	TGTGCCAGCAGTTTATCGCGGGGTGAGACCCAGTACTTC
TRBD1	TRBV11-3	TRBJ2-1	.	CASSPWTGKDYNEQFF	TGTGCCAGCAGCCCCTGGACAGGGAAAGATTACAATGAGCAGTTCTTC
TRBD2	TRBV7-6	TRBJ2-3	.	CASGAGGLPDTQYF	TGTGCCAGCGGGGCGGGAGGATTACCAGATACGCAGTATTTT
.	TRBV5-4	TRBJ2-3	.	CASSLEERLTSTDTQYF	TGTGCCAGCAGCTTGGAGGAGCGCCTAACTAGCACAGATACGCAGTATTTT
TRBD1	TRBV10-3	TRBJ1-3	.	CAIKGTGGNGNTIYF	TGTGCCATCAAAGGGACAGGGGGTAATGGAAACACCATATATTTT
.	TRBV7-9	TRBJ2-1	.	CASSFLATEQFF	TGTGCCAGCAGCTTCCTAGCTACTGAGCAGTTCTTC
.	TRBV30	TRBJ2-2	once	CAWSEGLNTGELFF	TGTGCCTGGAGTGAAGGTCTGAACACCGGGGAGCTGTTTTTT
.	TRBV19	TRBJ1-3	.	CASSTETGNTIYF	TGTGCCAGTAGCACAGAGACTGGAAACACCATATATTTT
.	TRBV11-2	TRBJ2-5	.	CASSLGSGTLAETQYF	TGTGCCAGCAGCTTGGGTTCCGGGACTCTCGCAGAGACCCAGTACTTC
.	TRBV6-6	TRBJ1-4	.	CASSYWGGADEKLFF	TGTGCCAGCAGTTACTGGGGGGGGGCAGATGAAAAACTGTTTTTT
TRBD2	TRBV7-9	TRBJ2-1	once	CASSGGNSGRARSEQFF	TGTGCCAGCAGCGGCGGGAATAGCGGGAGGGCCAGGAGTGAGCAGTTCTTC
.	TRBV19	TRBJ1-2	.	CASSPQGGIYGYTF	TGTGCCAGTAGCCCACAGGGTGGGATCTATGGCTACACCTTC
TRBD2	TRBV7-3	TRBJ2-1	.	CASSQLSAGGSYNEQFF	TGTGCCAGCAGTCAACTCTCAGCGGGAGGGTCCTACAATGAGCAGTTCTTC
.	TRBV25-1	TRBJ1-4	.	CASKGTNEKLFF	TGTGCCAGCAAGGGTACGAATGAAAAACTGTTTTTT
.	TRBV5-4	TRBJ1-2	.	CASSLSLGNYGYTF	TGTGCCAGCAGCTTGTCTTTGGGGAACTATGGCTACACCTTC
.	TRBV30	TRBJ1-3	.	CAWSRRSSGNTIYF	TGTGCCTGGAGTAGACGAAGCTCTGGAAACACCATATATTTT
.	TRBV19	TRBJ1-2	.	CASSISGYYGYTF	TGTGCCAGTAGTATTAGCGGGTACTATGGCTACACCTTC
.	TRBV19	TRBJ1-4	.	CASSRTTNEKLFF	TGTGCCAGTAGTCGTACAACTAATGAAAAACTGTTTTTT
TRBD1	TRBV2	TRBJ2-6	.	CASGPRGTGTGANVLTF	TGTGCCAGCGGCCCCCGGGGGACAGGGACTGGGGCCAACGTCCTGACTTTC
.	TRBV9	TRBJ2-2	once	CASSPATTGELFF	TGTGCCAGCAGTCCGGCCACAACCGGGGAGCTGTTTTTT